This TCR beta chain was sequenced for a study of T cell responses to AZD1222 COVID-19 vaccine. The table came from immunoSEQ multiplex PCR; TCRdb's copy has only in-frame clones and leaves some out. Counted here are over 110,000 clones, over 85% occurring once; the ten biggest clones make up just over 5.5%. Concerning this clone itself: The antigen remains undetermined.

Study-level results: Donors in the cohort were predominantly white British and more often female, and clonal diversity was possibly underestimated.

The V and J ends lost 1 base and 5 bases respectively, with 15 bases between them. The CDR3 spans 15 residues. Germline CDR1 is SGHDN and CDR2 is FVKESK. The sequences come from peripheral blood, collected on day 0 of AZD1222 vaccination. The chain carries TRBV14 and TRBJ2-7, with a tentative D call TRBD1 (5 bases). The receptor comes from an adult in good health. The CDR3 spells CASSQVVRDVDEQYF. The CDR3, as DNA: TGTGCCAGCAGCCAAGTAGTCAGGGATGTCGACGAGCAGTACTTC.